This TCR beta chain derives from a study of regulatory T cells in long-lasting Graves disease. Relying on iRepertoire HTBI primers and Arm-PCR of CDR3 regions, the team built TCR beta libraries. TCRdb independently ran MiXCR on the multiplex PCR reads; one entry per CDR3 protein. The sample carries approximately 490,000 distinct CDR3 sequences, about a sixth recorded once. V lost 6 bases and J 10 bases, leaving 19 bases between the germline ends. The CDR3 totals 15 residues. Time point given: newly diagnosed GD, antithyroid drugs for less than 3 months. Extracted RNA from PBMCs served as the source of the TCR library. These same data were also listed under a study on T cells in Graves' hyperthyroidism and ophthalmopathy. That work states: The study excluded patients with uncontrolled infection, other autoimmune disease, pregnancy or lactation.

This specimen was peripheral blood mononuclear cells (PBMCs), taken at new diagnosis, from a patient treated with antithyroid drugs. The receptor comes from a middle-aged man with Graves disease. V is TRBV12-3 or TRBV12-4 and J is TRBJ1-6; D is ambiguous. The chain's CDR3 is CASSPTGQAGSPLHF. DNA of the CDR3: TGTGCCAGCAGCCCAACCGGTCAGGCGGGGTCACCCCTCCACTTT.